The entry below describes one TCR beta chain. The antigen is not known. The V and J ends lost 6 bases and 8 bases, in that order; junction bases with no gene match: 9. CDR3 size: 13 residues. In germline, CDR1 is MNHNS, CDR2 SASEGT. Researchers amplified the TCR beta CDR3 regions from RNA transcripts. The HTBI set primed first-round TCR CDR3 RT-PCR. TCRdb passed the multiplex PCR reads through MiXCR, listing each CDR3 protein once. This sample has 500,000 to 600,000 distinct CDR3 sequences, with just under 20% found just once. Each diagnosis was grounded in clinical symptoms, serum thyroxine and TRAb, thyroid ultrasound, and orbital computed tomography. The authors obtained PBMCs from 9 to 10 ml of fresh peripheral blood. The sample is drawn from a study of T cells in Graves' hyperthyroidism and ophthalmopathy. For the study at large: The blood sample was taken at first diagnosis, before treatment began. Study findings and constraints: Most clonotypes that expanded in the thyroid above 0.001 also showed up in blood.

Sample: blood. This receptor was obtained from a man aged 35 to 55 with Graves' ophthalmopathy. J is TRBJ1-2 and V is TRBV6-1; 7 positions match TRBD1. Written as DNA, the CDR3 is TGTGCCAGCAGATCCGGGACAGTAGGCGGCTACACCTTC. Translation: CASRSGTVGGYTF.